These T cell receptor beta chains were read from a single sample in a study of blood T cell repertoires in COVID-19. The data were produced by immunoSEQ multiplex PCR, yet TCRdb's version contains in-frame clones alone and is incomplete. This table holds 130,000 to 150,000 clones, 80% found once. Material for sequencing was peripheral blood. The source of these receptors is a man aged 60 to 69 with active or convalescent COVID-19. Both conserved end residues are part of each CDR3. A D gene is named only where the DNA matches it firmly. A row's size may be missing; if present it is once, few, many or a size class.

J gene: TRBJ2-7; V gene: TRBV7-9; D gene: TRBD2; CDR3 length: 15; clone size: NA; CDR3 protein: CASSLIRASGYEQYF; CDR3 DNA: TGCGCCAGCAGCTTAATTCGGGCTAGCGGGTACGAGCAGTACTTC
J gene: TRBJ2-2; V gene: TRBV5-1; D gene: NA; CDR3 length: 13; clone size: NA; CDR3 protein: CASSLGSTGELFF; CDR3 DNA: TGCGCCAGCAGCTTGGGCAGCACCGGGGAGCTGTTTTTT
J gene: TRBJ2-7; V gene: TRBV28; D gene: NA; CDR3 length: 12; clone size: NA; CDR3 protein: CASMEGIYEQYF; CDR3 DNA: TGTGCCAGCATGGAGGGGATATACGAGCAGTACTTC
J gene: TRBJ2-1; V gene: TRBV6-2/TRBV6-3; D gene: TRBD2; CDR3 length: 15; clone size: few; CDR3 protein: CASSQLATGRNEQFF; CDR3 DNA: TGTGCCAGCAGTCAACTAGCGACGGGAAGGAATGAGCAGTTCTTC
J gene: TRBJ2-5; V gene: TRBV24-1; D gene: NA; CDR3 length: 15; clone size: NA; CDR3 protein: CATSATGTWEETQYF; CDR3 DNA: TGTGCCACCAGTGCAACCGGGACATGGGAAGAGACCCAGTACTTC
J gene: TRBJ2-7; V gene: TRBV12-5; D gene: NA; CDR3 length: 15; clone size: NA; CDR3 protein: CASGLVVASSYEQYF; CDR3 DNA: TGTGCTAGTGGTTTGGTAGTAGCGTCTTCCTACGAGCAGTACTTC
J gene: TRBJ2-1; V gene: TRBV28; D gene: TRBD1; CDR3 length: 15; clone size: NA; CDR3 protein: CASSSDRGLDNEQFF; CDR3 DNA: TGTGCCAGCAGTTCCGACAGGGGTCTCGACAATGAGCAGTTCTTC
J gene: TRBJ2-7; V gene: TRBV11-2; D gene: TRBD1; CDR3 length: 15; clone size: NA; CDR3 protein: CASSLGGTGGIEQYF; CDR3 DNA: TGTGCCAGCAGCTTGGGAGGGACAGGGGGCATCGAGCAGTACTTC
J gene: TRBJ2-1; V gene: TRBV7-3; D gene: TRBD1; CDR3 length: 15; clone size: NA; CDR3 protein: CASSLGRGPYNEQFF; CDR3 DNA: TGTGCCAGCAGCTTAGGCAGGGGGCCTTACAATGAGCAGTTCTTC
J gene: TRBJ2-2; V gene: TRBV5-4; D gene: TRBD2; CDR3 length: 20; clone size: NA; CDR3 protein: CASSLGDSSGGSLRTGELFF; CDR3 DNA: TGTGCCAGCAGCTTGGGCGACTCTAGCGGCGGGAGCCTACGGACCGGGGAGCTGTTTTTT
J gene: TRBJ2-3; V gene: TRBV21-1; D gene: NA; CDR3 length: 13; clone size: once; CDR3 protein: CASPRTGADTQYF; CDR3 DNA: TGTGCCAGCCCTAGGACAGGGGCCGATACGCAGTATTTT